The T cell receptor (beta chain) under discussion was sequenced for a study of blood T cell repertoires in COVID-19. As for the study in general: Both acute and convalescent COVID-19 samples were obtained from the United States, Italy and Spain. PBMCs, B-cell-depleted T cells, or T cells provided the cDNA or gDNA that made up the material.

The germline V gene has CDR1 SGDLS and CDR2 YYNGEE. The CDR3 length is 15 residues. The V end lost 0 bases, the J end lost 7 bases, and 14 bases lay between the germline ends. Original methodology: Amplification of reference gene primers provided the estimated nucleated cell counts. Profiling relied on immunoSEQ multiplex PCR, and the TCRdb table lists in-frame clones only, not all of them. V and J calls and clone size are those listed in that table; D and trimming were worked out from the DNA. The sample records 220,000 or so clones, 82% being singletons. The TCR was taken from a woman aged 80 or over with acute or convalescent COVID-19. Sequencing was done on a sample of peripheral blood. This chain uses TRBV9 with TRBJ2-1; D might be TRBD2 (5 bases). CDR3 DNA sequence: TGTGCCAGCAGCGTAGGAGGGCAGACGGAGAATGAGCAGTTCTTC. Translating it yields CASSVGGQTENEQFF.